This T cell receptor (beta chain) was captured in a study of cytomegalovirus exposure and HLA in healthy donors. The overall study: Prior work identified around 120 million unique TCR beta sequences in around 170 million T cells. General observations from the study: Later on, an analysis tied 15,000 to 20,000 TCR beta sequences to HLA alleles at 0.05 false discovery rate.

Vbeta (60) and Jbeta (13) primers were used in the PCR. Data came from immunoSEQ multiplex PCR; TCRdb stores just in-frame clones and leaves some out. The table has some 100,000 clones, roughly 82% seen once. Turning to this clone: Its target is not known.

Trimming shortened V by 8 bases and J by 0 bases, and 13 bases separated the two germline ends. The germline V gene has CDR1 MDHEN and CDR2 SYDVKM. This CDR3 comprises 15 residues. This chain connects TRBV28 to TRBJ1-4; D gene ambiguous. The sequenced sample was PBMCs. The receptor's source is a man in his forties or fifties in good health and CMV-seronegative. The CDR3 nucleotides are TGTGCCAGCCTCCTTGCGGGGACAACTAATGAAAAACTGTTTTTT. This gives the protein CASLLAGTTNEKLFF.